Presented here are 25 T cell receptor beta chains from one specimen sequenced in a study of shared clonotypes between healthy human individuals. Profiled with immunoSEQ multiplex PCR; TCRdb holds only in-frame clones, not every one. The sample records millions of clones, 85% to 95% being singletons. Sequenced: naive CD4+ T cells from PBMCs. Subset described: CD45RA+ positively selected. Receptors were obtained from a man younger than 35 in good health. Some clones in this sample may be carry-over from other donors' samples.

The DNA for the CDR3 is TGCGCCAGCAGCCAAGATAGGGTACAGGGCTATGGCTACACCTTC. Its translation is CASSQDRVQGYGYTF. The chain recombines TRBV4-3 with TRBJ1-2, with D possibly matching TRBD1 (6 bases). The CDR3 is 15 amino acids. CDR1 and CDR2 (germline): LGHNA, YSLEER. Trimming stripped 0 bases from V and 4 bases from J, with 12 bases between.

V and J are TRBV7-8 and TRBJ1-4; TRBD1 matches at 7 bases. The CDR3 length is 17 residues. Germline CDR1 and CDR2: SGHVS and FQNEAQ. J gave up 8 bases and V 2 bases, and 14 bases lay outside the gene matches. Here the CDR3 DNA reads TGTGCCAGCAGCTTAAGGCAACAGGGGATAATAGAAGAAAAACTGTTTTTT. It codes for CASSLRQQGIIEEKLFF.

This clone was counted between two and nine times. Other DNA sequences within the sample encode an identical CDR3. The chain is built from TRBV7-2 and TRBJ2-1; no firm D call. The CDR3 loop spans 15 amino acids. Germline V gene lookup returns CDR1 SGHTA and CDR2 FQGNSA. The V gene lost 1 base and the J gene lost 1 base, with 8 bases spanning the gap. CDR3 bases: TGTGCCAGCAGCTTAGATTCGGCGTCCTACAATGAGCAGTTCTTC. This sequence encodes CASSLDSASYNEQFF.

J is TRBJ2-7 and V is TRBV4-1; a possible D gene is TRBD2 (5 bases). V lost 4 bases and J lost 4, with 26 bases in between. CDR3 length: 18 amino acids. CDR1 is MGHRA, CDR2 YSYEKL, per germline. CDR3 DNA sequence: TGCGCCAGCAGCCCATCGCGCCCCGTCGGCAGGAGGTCGTACGAGCAGTACTTC. This sequence encodes CASSPSRPVGRRSYEQYF.

V is TRBV5-1 and J is TRBJ1-1, with a tentative D call TRBD1 (6 bases). Germline V gene lookup returns CDR1 SGHRS and CDR2 YFSETQ. V lost 5 bases to trimming and J lost 1 base, with 15 bases between them. The CDR3 length is 15 residues. For the CDR3, the DNA is TGCGCCAGCAGTCCCATAGCAGGGGCGAACACTGAAGCTTTCTTT. Amino acid sequence: CASSPIAGANTEAFF. The entire variable domain, with the rest obtained from reference TRBV5-1 and TRBJ1-1, is as follows: KAGVTQTPRYLIKTRGQQVTLSCSPISGHRSVSWYQQTPGQGLQFLFEYFSETQRNKGNFPGRFSGRQFSNSRSEMNVSTLELGDSALYLCASSPIAGANTEAFFGQGTRLTVV.

J is TRBJ2-5 and V is TRBV4-3; possibly TRBD1 for D (5 bases). CDR3 size: 16 residues. The germline V gene encodes CDR1 LGHNA and CDR2 YSLEER. Trimming shortened V by 1 base and J by 5 bases, and 17 bases separated the two germline ends. DNA of the CDR3: TGCGCCAGCAGCCAAGGTCCGAGCGCAGGGTTTGAGACCCAGTACTTC. It codes for CASSQGPSAGFETQYF.

The rearrangement links TRBV5-1 to TRBJ1-2; unclear D gene. The CDR3 totals 15 residues. Germline CDR1 SGHRS, CDR2 YFSETQ. V shed 4 bases and J shed 4 bases, with 17 bases lying between them. The CDR3 DNA reads TGCGCCAGCAGCCCTTCAATGGGTTTCGGCTATGGCTACACCTTC. Amino acid sequence: CASSPSMGFGYGYTF. Looking up the rest from reference TRBV5-1 and TRBJ1-2 gives the full variable domain: KAGVTQTPRYLIKTRGQQVTLSCSPISGHRSVSWYQQTPGQGLQFLFEYFSETQRNKGNFPGRFSGRQFSNSRSEMNVSTLELGDSALYLCASSPSMGFGYGYTFGSGTRLTVV.

This chain uses TRBV30 with TRBJ1-1; D ambiguous. Trimming removed 6 bases at V and 0 bases at J, with 20 bases between. This CDR3 comprises 16 residues. The germline CDR1 and CDR2 sequences are GTSNPN and SVGIG (reference sequence). The CDR3 DNA follows: TGTGCCTGCTTAAACCGGACCTGGACCATGAACACTGAAGCTTTCTTT. This encodes CACLNRTWTMNTEAFF.

This sequence joins TRBV7-3 and TRBJ2-7, with 10 bases lining up with TRBD1. Trimming removed 1 base from V and 2 bases from J; junction bases left unmatched: 2. From germline, CDR1 is SGHTA and CDR2 FQGTGA. The CDR3 has 15 residues. The CDR3 nucleotides are TGTGCCAGCAGCTTAATCGGGACAGGGGCCTACGAGCAGTACTTC. Amino acids: CASSLIGTGAYEQYF.

The chain links TRBV28 to TRBJ2-1, with D possibly TRBD1 on 6 matching bases. V was pared by 8 bases and J by 10 bases, with 12 bases between. CDR3 length: 11 amino acids. The germline CDR1 and CDR2 sequences are MDHEN and SYDVKM. The CDR3 DNA is TGTGCCAGCGGTAGGGGGTACGAGCAGTTCTTC. As protein: CASGRGYEQFF. Full variable domain (rest looked up from reference TRBV28 and TRBJ2-1): DVKVTQSSRYLVKRTGEKVFLECVQDMDHENMFWYRQDPGLGLRLIYFSYDVKMKEKGDIPEGYSVSREKKERFSLILESASTNQTSMYLCASGRGYEQFFGPGTRLTVL.

A word on this clone: Different DNA sequences within this sample yield the same CDR3. V gene TRBV28 combines with J gene TRBJ1-5; 7 nucleotides agree with TRBD1. The germline gives CDR1 MDHEN, CDR2 SYDVKM. Germline trimming cut 3 bases from V and 4 bases from J; bases unmatched to any gene: 6. The CDR3 spans 15 residues. CDR3 loop: CASSLLQGVNQPQHF. Written as DNA, the CDR3 is TGTGCCAGCAGTTTGCTCCAGGGGGTGAATCAGCCCCAGCATTTT.

This clone was recorded only once. V gene TRBV6-1 combines with J gene TRBJ1-4; tentatively, D is TRBD1 (5 bases). From germline, CDR1 is MNHNS and CDR2 SASEGT. V lost 10 bases to trimming and J lost 8 bases, with 20 bases between them. This CDR3 is 14 amino acids long. DNA for the CDR3: TGTGCCATCCCCGGGGACCACCTCGGCGAAAAACTGTTTTTT. Protein product: CAIPGDHLGEKLFF.

The chain couples TRBV25-1 to TRBJ2-7; D possibly uses TRBD1 or TRBD2 (5 bases each). CDR3 length equals 13 residues. Trimming shortened V by 8 bases and J by 0 bases, and 11 bases separated the two germline ends. Germline loops: CDR1 MGHDK, CDR2 SYGVNS. CDR3 residues: CASGTSNSYEQYF. The CDR3 DNA reads TGTGCCAGCGGGACCTCAAACTCCTACGAGCAGTACTTC.

This clone was picked up one time. The chain carries TRBV19 and TRBJ1-1; D is perhaps TRBD1 (5 bases). V lost 9 bases and J lost 1, with 15 bases in between. CDR3 length: 14 amino acids. The germline V gene encodes CDR1 LNHDA and CDR2 SQIVND (reference sequence). The CDR3 nucleotides read TGTGCCAGCCGGGACGGAAAAAGGAACACTGAAGCTTTCTTT. Protein: CASRDGKRNTEAFF.

This rearrangement joins TRBV28 to TRBJ2-1, with TRBD2 matching over 7 bases. This CDR3 contains 16 residues. V lost 5 bases to trimming and J lost 6 bases; unmatched junction nucleotides: 13. Per germline, CDR1 MDHEN and CDR2 SYDVKM. The DNA of the CDR3 is TGTGCCAGCAGTCACAAGTATATAGCGGGCGGCAATGAGCAGTTCTTC. Amino acids: CASSHKYIAGGNEQFF. Drawing the rest from reference TRBV28 and TRBJ2-1, the complete variable domain is DVKVTQSSRYLVKRTGEKVFLECVQDMDHENMFWYRQDPGLGLRLIYFSYDVKMKEKGDIPEGYSVSREKKERFSLILESASTNQTSMYLCASSHKYIAGGNEQFFGPGTRLTVL.

The chain links TRBV5-4 to TRBJ2-1; tentatively, D is TRBD1 or TRBD2 (6 bases each). Germline-derived CDR1 and CDR2 are SGHNT and YYREEE (reference sequence). The V end was cut by 7 bases, the J end by 4 bases, with 15 bases between. The CDR3 runs 14 residues. CDR3 DNA: TGTGCCAGCGGTACCCCGGGGGCTTACAATGAGCAGTTCTTC. Protein sequence: CASGTPGAYNEQFF.

This sequence joins TRBV5-1 and TRBJ2-2; TRBD2 agrees at 10 bases. Germline V gives CDR1 SGHRS, CDR2 YFSETQ. The CDR3 spans 17 residues. Losses at the gene ends were 4 bases for V and 3 bases for J; bases not matched to a gene: 9. The CDR3 loop reads CASSADTSGRDTGELFF. CDR3 nucleotide sequence: TGCGCCAGCAGCGCGGACACGAGCGGGAGGGACACCGGGGAGCTGTTTTTT.

This sequence joins TRBV29-1 and TRBJ2-3, with D tentatively TRBD2 (5 bases). With 8 bases removed from V and 1 base from J, the gap between germline ends came to 13 bases. CDR1 is SQVTM, CDR2 ANQGSEA, per germline. The CDR3 totals 13 residues. The CDR3 DNA follows: TGCAGCTCTCGACGGGGAGGCACAGATACGCAGTATTTT. Its translation: CSSRRGGTDTQYF.

This clone was detected once. V gene TRBV15 combines with J gene TRBJ1-1; D unresolved. V was clipped by 0 bases and J by 1 base, with 12 bases between them. Germline lookup yields CDR1 LNHNV and CDR2 YYDKDF (reference sequence). The CDR3 has 16 amino acids. DNA for the CDR3: TGTGCCACCAGCAGAGATTCCGACGCCAGGAACACTGAAGCTTTCTTT. Encoded protein: CATSRDSDARNTEAFF.

This CDR3 reads CASRTGNTDTQYF. As DNA, the CDR3 is TGTGCCAGCAGAACAGGGAACACAGATACGCAGTATTTT. The V gene is TRBV6-6, the J gene TRBJ2-3; D is perhaps TRBD1 (6 bases). The CDR3 loop spans 13 amino acids. V was shortened by 6 bases and J by 2 bases, with 9 bases between the two germline ends. Germline lookup yields CDR1 MNHNY and CDR2 SVGAGI (reference sequence).

J is TRBJ1-3 and V is TRBV6-6; D ambiguous. Germline assignment: CDR1 MNHNY and CDR2 SVGAGI (reference sequence). V lost 6 bases and J lost 4, with 10 bases in between. The CDR3 runs to 13 residues. The CDR3: CASSGSFGNTIYF. The DNA of the CDR3 is TGTGCCAGCAGCGGGTCCTTCGGAAACACCATATATTTT.

The CDR3 region has the DNA TGTGCCAGCAGCGTAGATCCGGGAGTGGAGTACAATGAGCAGTTCTTC. Amino acids: CASSVDPGVEYNEQFF. The chain uses TRBV9 and TRBJ2-1; TRBD2 is a possible D gene (6 bases). The CDR3 covers 16 residues. The V end was cut by 0 bases, the J end by 4 bases, with 14 bases between. Germline values: CDR1 SGDLS, CDR2 YYNGEE.

The chain carries TRBV18 and TRBJ2-2; 7 nucleotides align to TRBD1. Per germline, CDR1 KGHSH and CDR2 LQKENI. V was clipped by 1 base and J by 3 bases; unmatched bases: 5. The CDR3 covers 16 residues. CDR3 in DNA: TGTGCCAGCTCACCACTAGGGGGCCAGGACACCGGGGAGCTGTTTTTT. Its translation: CASSPLGGQDTGELFF.

The chain links TRBV20-1 to TRBJ2-7; the D is unclear. The CDR3 sequence is 11 residues long. The V gene lost 5 bases and the J gene lost 7 bases, with 12 bases spanning the gap. Germline V gives CDR1 DFQATT, CDR2 SNEGSKA (reference sequence). CDR3 amino acids: CSAPRSGEQYF. The DNA of the CDR3 is TGCAGTGCTCCTAGGTCGGGTGAGCAGTACTTC.

The V call is TRBV5-8, the J call TRBJ1-2; 7 positions match TRBD1. The CDR3 contains 18 residues. V lost 4 bases to trimming and J lost 0 bases; unmatched junction nucleotides: 15. The V gene's germline CDR1 is SGHTS and CDR2 YDEGEE. CDR3 loop: CASSRVTGPMIANYGYTF. CDR3 nucleotides: TGTGCCAGCAGCAGGGTGACAGGGCCTATGATAGCTAACTATGGCTACACCTTC.